Reported below is one T cell receptor beta chain. The data originate from a study of neurological immune-mediated disorders. This CDR3 is 16 amino acids long. Germline CDR1 SGHRS, CDR2 YFSETQ. V shed 5 bases, J shed 1 base, and the junction held 11 bases outside the gene matches. TCRdb re-called the 5' RACE reads through MiXCR, storing one row per CDR3 protein. The data contain more than 15,000 distinct CDR3 sequences, about 3.6% of them singletons. The chain has TRBV5-1 and TRBJ1-1, with 7 bases matching TRBD1. This TCR was sampled from a woman in her forties in good health. Specimen: CD8+ T cells from blood. The CDR3 loop is CASRVRDSRRNTEAFF. CDR3 nucleotide sequence: TGCGCCAGCAGAGTCCGGGACAGCCGGAGGAACACTGAAGCTTTCTTT.